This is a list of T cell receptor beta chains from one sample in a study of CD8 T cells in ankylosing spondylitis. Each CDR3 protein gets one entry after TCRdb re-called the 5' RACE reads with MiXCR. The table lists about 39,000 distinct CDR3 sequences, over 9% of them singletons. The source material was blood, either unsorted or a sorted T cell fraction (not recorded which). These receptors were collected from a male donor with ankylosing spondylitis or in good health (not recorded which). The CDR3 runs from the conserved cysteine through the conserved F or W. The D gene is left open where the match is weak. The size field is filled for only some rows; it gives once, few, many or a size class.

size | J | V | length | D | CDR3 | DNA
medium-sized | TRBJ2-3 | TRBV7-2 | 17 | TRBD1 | CASSLRGTGSIADTQYF | TGTGCCAGCAGCTTAAGGGGGACAGGGAGTATTGCAGATACGCAGTATTTT
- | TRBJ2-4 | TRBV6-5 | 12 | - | CASSSTGNIQYF | TGTGCCAGCAGTTCTACGGGAAACATTCAGTACTTC
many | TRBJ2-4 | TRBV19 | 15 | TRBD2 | CASSPVAGGIGIQYF | TGTGCCAGTAGCCCCGTCGCGGGGGGGATCGGCATTCAGTACTTC
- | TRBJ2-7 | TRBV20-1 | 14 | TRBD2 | CSASDSGRGYEQYF | TGCAGTGCTAGTGATAGCGGGAGGGGGTACGAGCAGTACTTC
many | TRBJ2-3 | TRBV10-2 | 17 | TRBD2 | CASRGTSGSSSTDTQYF | TGCGCCAGCAGGGGGACTAGCGGGTCCTCTAGCACAGATACGCAGTATTTT
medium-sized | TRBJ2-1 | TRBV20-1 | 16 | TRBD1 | CSATTGQGGSYNEQFF | TGCAGTGCCACGACCGGACAGGGAGGATCCTACAATGAGCAGTTCTTC
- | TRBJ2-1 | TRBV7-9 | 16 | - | CASSLVSPKEGNEQFF | TGTGCCAGCAGCTTAGTTAGCCCCAAGGAAGGCAATGAGCAGTTCTTC
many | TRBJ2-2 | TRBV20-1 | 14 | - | CSVPGRQYTGELFF | TGCAGTGTCCCCGGACGACAGTACACCGGGGAGCTGTTTTTT
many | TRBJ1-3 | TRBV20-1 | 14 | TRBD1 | CSARPGQAGNTIYF | TGCAGTGCTAGACCGGGACAGGCTGGAAACACCATATATTTT
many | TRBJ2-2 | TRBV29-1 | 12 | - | CSVFLNTGELFF | TGCAGCGTTTTCCTGAACACCGGGGAGCTGTTTTTT
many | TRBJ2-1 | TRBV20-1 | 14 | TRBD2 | CRAERESSYNEQFF | TGCAGGGCTGAGCGGGAGAGCTCCTACAATGAGCAGTTCTTC
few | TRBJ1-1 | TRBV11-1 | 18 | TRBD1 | CASSLVGQGTSMNTEAFF | TGTGCCAGCAGCTTGGTGGGACAGGGGACATCAATGAACACTGAAGCTTTCTTT
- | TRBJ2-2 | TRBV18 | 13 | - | CASSLREDGELFF | TGTGCCAGCTCACTCAGGGAAGACGGGGAGCTGTTTTTT
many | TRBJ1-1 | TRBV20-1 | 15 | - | CSATGMRMGNTEAFF | TGCAGTGCTACGGGTATGAGGATGGGGAACACTGAAGCTTTCTTT
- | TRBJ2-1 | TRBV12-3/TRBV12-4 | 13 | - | CASSLRDLQRTFF | TGTGCCAGCAGTCTCCGGGACCTCCAGCGGACGTTCTTC
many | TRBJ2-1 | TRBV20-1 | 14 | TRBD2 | CSAETSGSYNEQFF | TGCAGTGCTGAGACTAGCGGGAGTTACAATGAGCAGTTCTTC
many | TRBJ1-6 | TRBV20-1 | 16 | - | CSAQKTGVTGNSPLHF | TGCAGTGCCCAAAAAACCGGGGTCACAGGGAATTCACCCCTCCACTTT
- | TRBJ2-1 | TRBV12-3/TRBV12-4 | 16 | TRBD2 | CASSAQPGLAGNSKFF | TGTGCCAGCAGTGCCCAACCGGGACTAGCGGGGAATTCCAAGTTCTTC
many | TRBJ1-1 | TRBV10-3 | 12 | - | CAIKGGTTEAFF | TGTGCCATCAAGGGAGGGACGACTGAAGCTTTCTTT
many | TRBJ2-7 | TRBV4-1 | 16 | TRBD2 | CASSQSLASLHYEQYF | TGCGCCAGCAGCCAATCACTAGCGAGCCTGCACTACGAGCAGTACTTC
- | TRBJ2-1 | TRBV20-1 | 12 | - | CSASRTTYEQFF | TGCAGTGCTAGTAGGACTACCTATGAGCAGTTCTTC
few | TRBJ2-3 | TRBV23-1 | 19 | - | CASSQPPKVSMGLTDTQYF | TGCGCCAGCAGTCAACCACCTAAAGTATCGATGGGACTCACAGATACGCAGTATTTT
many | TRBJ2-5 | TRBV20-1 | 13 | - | CSARVGPQETQYF | TGCAGTGCTAGAGTAGGGCCCCAAGAGACCCAGTACTTC